Below are 3 T cell receptor beta chains sequenced from a single sample in a study of immune cell composition in non-small cell lung cancer. Normal lung was taken at the farthest possible site, at least 3 cm from tumour. Libraries were prepared by immunoSEQ multiplex PCR; TCRdb keeps only in-frame clonotypes and omits some of them. The repertoire has more than 15,000 clones, about 80% of them found once; the top ten carry 9% to 10%. This sample was also put to use in a study of CD4 T cells in lung cancer.

Sequenced input: non-adjacent lung tissue. The receptors originated from a human donor with non-small cell lung cancer.

The gene calls are TRBV5-1 and TRBJ2-7; TRBD1 aligns across 9 bases. CDR1 is SGHRS, CDR2 YFSETQ, per germline. The CDR3 runs to 13 residues. The V and J ends lost 3 bases and 4 bases, in that order; junction bases with no gene match: 2. The CDR3 loop reads CASSWGTGYEQYF. CDR3 nucleotide sequence: TGCGCCAGCAGCTGGGGGACAGGGTACGAGCAGTACTTC.

V is TRBV6-1 and J is TRBJ1-5, with 7 positions matching TRBD1. Per germline, CDR1 MNHNS and CDR2 SASEGT. Losses at the gene ends were 7 bases for V and 1 base for J; bases not matched to a gene: 4. The CDR3 runs to 14 residues. DNA for the CDR3: TGTGCCAGCAATCCGACAGGGAGCAATCAGCCCCAGCATTTT. Its translation is CASNPTGSNQPQHF.

This sequence joins TRBV15 and TRBJ1-5; unclear D gene. Germline V CDR1 and CDR2: LNHNV, YYDKDF (reference sequence). With 1 base removed from V and 7 bases from J, the gap between germline ends came to 11 bases. This CDR3 is 14 amino acids long. The CDR3 sequence is CATSRGPLPQPQHF. Here the CDR3 DNA reads TGTGCCACCAGCAGAGGCCCTCTGCCACAGCCCCAGCATTTT.